The next 31 T cell receptor beta chains were all read from a single sample in a study of somatic mutations in cytotoxic T cells in rheumatoid arthritis. Clones were sequenced by immunoSEQ multiplex PCR, and TCRdb holds only the in-frame ones, with some missing. Counted here are roughly 7,100 clones, roughly 78% occurring once; the ten biggest clones make up 9.5% to 13%. The sequenced material came from CD8+ T cells sorted from blood. The receptors originated from an adult with rheumatoid arthritis.

This rearrangement joins TRBV6-1 to TRBJ1-2, with D tentatively TRBD1 (6 bases). This CDR3 contains 14 residues. Germline V gives CDR1 MNHNS, CDR2 SASEGT. V shed 10 bases and J shed 6 bases, with 21 bases lying between them. The CDR3 loop reads CATGTGHGPDGYTF. CDR3 sequence (DNA): TGTGCCACTGGGACGGGACATGGACCGGATGGCTACACCTTC.

This chain joins TRBV27 and TRBJ2-3; D is unclear. The CDR3 is made up of 14 amino acids. CDR1 and CDR2 from the germline V gene are MNHEY and SMNVEV (reference sequence). Trimming cost V 0 bases and J 0 bases, with 4 bases left between them. The CDR3 DNA reads TGTGCCAGCAGTTTATCCCGGAGCACAGATACGCAGTATTTT. Its protein is CASSLSRSTDTQYF.

This clone was recorded only once. The chain uses TRBV6-1 and TRBJ2-3; 7 bases are shared with TRBD1. The CDR3 loop spans 20 amino acids. V gave up 2 bases and J gave up 2 bases; unmatched junction bases: 19. Germline loops: CDR1 MNHNS, CDR2 SASEGT. CDR3 in amino acids: CASSEQLGQRTGYLTDTQYF. As DNA, the CDR3 is TGTGCCAGCAGTGAACAGCTGGGACAGCGGACAGGATACCTCACAGATACGCAGTATTTT.

This chain uses TRBV4-1 with TRBJ1-2, with a tentative D call TRBD1 (5 bases). Germline values: CDR1 MGHRA, CDR2 YSYEKL. The V end was cut by 0 bases, the J end by 5 bases, with 10 bases between. The CDR3 runs to 14 residues. The CDR3 reads CASSQDPGLYGYTF. The CDR3 bases are TGCGCCAGCAGCCAAGACCCGGGGCTGTATGGCTACACCTTC.

V and J are TRBV18 and TRBJ2-2, with D possibly matching TRBD2 (6 bases). Germline V gene data show CDR1 as KGHSH and CDR2 as LQKENI. The ends were cut back, 3 bases at V and 6 bases at J, with 11 bases in the middle. This CDR3 region has 14 residues. CDR3 residues: CASSPTPGAGELFF. The CDR3 coding sequence is TGTGCCAGCTCACCTACCCCGGGGGCCGGGGAGCTGTTTTTT.

In its sample, this clone ranks as medium-sized. The chain employs TRBV7-6 and TRBJ2-2; unclear D gene. There are 18 residues in the CDR3. The V gene lost 1 base and the J gene lost 3 bases, with 18 bases spanning the gap. Germline CDR1 and CDR2: SGHVS and FNYEAQ. CDR3 coding DNA: TGTGCCAGCAGCTTAGGCATGGTGTTGGGCAAAGACACCGGGGAGCTGTTTTTT. It codes for CASSLGMVLGKDTGELFF.

The chain carries TRBV6-5 and TRBJ1-1, with a possible D match to TRBD1 (6 bases). Germline CDR1 reads MNHEY; CDR2 reads SVGAGI. Trimming took 6 bases from V and 0 from J, leaving 11 bases between them. The CDR3 spans 14 residues. The CDR3 region has the DNA TGTGCCAGCAGCGGACAGCAACTGAACACTGAAGCTTTCTTT. Its translation: CASSGQQLNTEAFF.

This chain joins TRBV5-1 and TRBJ2-2, with a possible D match to TRBD2 (6 bases). CDR1 is SGHRS, CDR2 YFSETQ, per germline. The CDR3 has 16 residues. Trimming shortened V by 2 bases and J by 2 bases, and 13 bases separated the two germline ends. CDR3 sequence (DNA): TGCGCCAGCAGCTTACTAGCTGGGCGAAACACCGGGGAGCTGTTTTTT. Residues: CASSLLAGRNTGELFF.

The CDR3: CASSYGGSSNYGYTF. The CDR3 nucleotides read TGTGCCAGCAGTTACGGTGGCAGCTCAAACTATGGCTACACCTTC. This sequence joins TRBV6-5 and TRBJ1-2; D is unclear. Per the germline V gene, CDR1 is MNHEY and CDR2 is SVGAGI. The V end lost 2 bases, the J end lost 2 bases, and 12 bases lay between the germline ends. This CDR3 has 15 amino acids.

This rearrangement joins TRBV6-1 to TRBJ1-6; D possibly corresponds to TRBD1 (6 bases). CDR1 is MNHNS and CDR2 is SASEGT in the germline V gene. With 6 bases removed from V and 11 bases from J, the gap between germline ends came to 11 bases. The CDR3 is 12 residues long. CDR3 amino acids: CASRRGETPLHF. CDR3 in DNA: TGTGCCAGCAGGAGGGGGGAGACACCCCTCCACTTT.

The chain uses TRBV7-2 and TRBJ1-1; 9 bases fit TRBD1. The J segment lost 4 bases and the V segment lost 2 bases, leaving 2 bases of the junction unmatched. Germline V gives CDR1 SGHTA, CDR2 FQGNSA. This CDR3 is built from 14 residues. CDR3 in amino acids: CASSLTTGGTEAFF. CDR3 bases: TGTGCCAGCAGCTTAACGACAGGGGGCACTGAAGCTTTCTTT.

The chain couples TRBV7-8 to TRBJ2-7; 8 positions agree with TRBD2. The CDR3 covers 15 residues. The germline V gene encodes CDR1 SGHVS and CDR2 FQNEAQ. Trimming at V came to 5 bases and at J to 5 bases, leaving 11 bases not matched to a gene. CDR3 coding DNA: TGTGCCAGCAGCCCGCGCGGGGGGCAAGGTCACGAGCAGTACTTC. Its translation is CASSPRGGQGHEQYF.

The rearrangement uses TRBV9 and TRBJ1-4; D is uncertain. In germline, CDR1 is SGDLS, CDR2 YYNGEE. The CDR3 sequence is 14 residues long. V was clipped by 4 bases and J by 0 bases, with 7 bases between them. The CDR3 sequence is CASSPESTNEKLFF. DNA of the CDR3: TGTGCCAGCAGCCCCGAGTCAACTAATGAAAAACTGTTTTTT.

The V call is TRBV7-2, the J call TRBJ1-3; 7 bases fit TRBD1. The CDR3 is 15 amino acids. The germline V gene encodes CDR1 SGHTA and CDR2 FQGNSA. Trimming cost V 5 bases and J 0 bases; bases outside gene matches: 4. CDR3 region: CASSPAGGSGNTIYF. For the CDR3, the DNA is TGTGCCAGCAGCCCCGCAGGGGGCTCTGGAAACACCATATATTTT.

This clone is termed large. The chain recombines TRBV9 with TRBJ2-2; TRBD2 matches at 9 bases. Germline CDR1 SGDLS, CDR2 YYNGEE. The CDR3 sequence is 17 residues long. Trimming cost V 0 bases and J 1 base; bases outside gene matches: 4. The CDR3 sequence is CASSVGLAGQNTGELFF. DNA of the CDR3: TGTGCCAGCAGCGTAGGGCTAGCGGGGCAGAACACCGGGGAGCTGTTTTTT.

The rearrangement links TRBV7-8 to TRBJ2-2; TRBD2 agrees at 10 bases. The CDR3 covers 15 residues. V trimming: 6 bases; J trimming: 0 bases; junction bases outside the gene matches: 1. Germline V gives CDR1 SGHVS, CDR2 FQNEAQ. This CDR3 is CASRLAGANTGELFF. The CDR3 coding sequence is TGTGCCAGCAGGCTAGCGGGGGCGAACACCGGGGAGCTGTTTTTT. The variable domain in full, completed from reference TRBV7-8 and TRBJ2-2, reads GAGVSQSPRYKVAKRGQDVALRCDPISGHVSLFWYQQALGQGPEFLTYFQNEAQLDKSGLPSDRFFAERPEGSVSTLKIQRTQQEDSAVYLCASRLAGANTGELFFGEGSRLTVL.

The chain combines TRBV27 with TRBJ1-1, with a tentative D call TRBD1 (5 bases). V shed 2 bases and J shed 4 bases, with 14 bases lying between them. Germline CDR1 and CDR2: MNHEY and SMNVEV (reference sequence). CDR3 length equals 15 residues. CDR3 protein: CASSLPGRLGTEAFF. As DNA, the CDR3 is TGTGCCAGCAGTTTACCGGGACGGCTGGGCACTGAAGCTTTCTTT.

The rearrangement uses TRBV4-3 and TRBJ2-7, with TRBD1 matching over 8 bases. Germline-derived CDR1 and CDR2 are LGHNA and YSLEER. J lost 0 bases, V lost 0 bases, and 7 bases had no gene match. The CDR3 contains 17 residues. The CDR3 bases are TGCGCCAGCAGCCAAGATCGGCAGGGGGCCGTCTCCTACGAGCAGTACTTC. Translation gives CASSQDRQGAVSYEQYF.

This chain uses TRBV28 with TRBJ2-3; 8 bases align to TRBD2. V was clipped by 7 bases and J by 2 bases; unmatched bases: 8. CDR3 length equals 15 residues. Germline CDR1 MDHEN, CDR2 SYDVKM. The CDR3 region has the DNA TGTGCCAGCAATCGTCGAGCGGGGGTCACAGATACGCAGTATTTT. This sequence encodes CASNRRAGVTDTQYF.

The V and J genes are TRBV6-1 and TRBJ2-6; possible D gene TRBD2, 7 bases. The CDR3 length is 15 residues. The germline V gene has CDR1 MNHNS and CDR2 SASEGT. V was pared by 4 bases and J by 4 bases, with 11 bases between. CDR3 loop: CASSGGGEGANVLTF. CDR3 nucleotide sequence: TGTGCCAGCAGTGGAGGGGGGGAAGGGGCCAACGTCCTGACTTTC.

The chain carries TRBV7-8 and TRBJ1-5; D remains unclear. Looked up from germline, CDR1 is SGHVS and CDR2 is FQNEAQ. The CDR3 contains 12 residues. V lost 1 base, J lost 2 bases, and 0 bases lay in between. Here the CDR3 reads CASSLGNQPQHF. CDR3 nucleotides: TGTGCCAGCAGCTTAGGCAATCAGCCCCAGCATTTT.

The chain has TRBV6-5 and TRBJ1-6; maybe TRBD1 (5 bases). Per the germline V gene, CDR1 is MNHEY and CDR2 is SVGAGI. The CDR3 has 14 amino acids. Trimming took off 6 bases at V and 7 bases at J, with 13 bases between the two ends. In nucleotides, the CDR3 is TGTGCCAGCAGCTACGGGACGTCAAATTCACCCCTCCACTTT. Its protein is CASSYGTSNSPLHF.

The chain couples TRBV5-4 to TRBJ1-1; no firm D call. The CDR3 runs 16 residues. V was trimmed by 3 bases and J by 2 bases, leaving 17 bases between them. The germline gives CDR1 SGHNT, CDR2 YYREEE (reference sequence). CDR3 coding DNA: TGTGCCAGCAGCTCTCTAAAGGCCAGCCTCAACACTGAAGCTTTCTTT. This gives the protein CASSSLKASLNTEAFF. The variable domain in full, completed from reference TRBV5-4 and TRBJ1-1, reads ETGVTQSPTHLIKTRGQQVTLRCSSQSGHNTVSWYQQALGQGPQFIFQYYREEENGRGNFPPRFSGLQFPNYSSELNVNALELDDSALYLCASSSLKASLNTEAFFGQGTRLTVV.

Details on this clone: Other DNA sequences in the sample encode the same CDR3. The CDR3 reads CASSLYAGLKQPQHF. The CDR3 region has the DNA TGTGCCAGCAGTTTATATGCAGGGCTTAAGCAGCCCCAGCATTTT. V and J are TRBV27 and TRBJ1-5, with D tentatively TRBD1 (5 bases). Per germline, CDR1 MNHEY and CDR2 SMNVEV (reference sequence). V was cut by 1 base and J by 7 bases, with 14 bases left in between. The CDR3 spans 15 residues.

The genes are TRBV19 and TRBJ1-5; D remains unclear. Looked up from germline, CDR1 is LNHDA and CDR2 is SQIVND (reference sequence). The CDR3 spans 14 residues. The germline V and J ends were trimmed by 3 bases and 7 bases, with 13 bases remaining between them. The CDR3 reads CASSMGGRRQPQHF. The CDR3 nucleotides read TGTGCCAGTAGTATGGGTGGGAGGAGGCAGCCCCAGCATTTT.

This clone was seen only once. The chain joins TRBV5-8 to TRBJ1-1, with D unclear. Germline lookup yields CDR1 SGHTS and CDR2 YDEGEE. This CDR3 contains 15 residues. Trimming took 0 bases from V and 1 from J, leaving 10 bases between them. For the CDR3, the DNA is TGTGCCAGCAGCTTGGGAATTATGACGAACACTGAAGCTTTCTTT. Translation: CASSLGIMTNTEAFF.

This chain uses TRBV28 with TRBJ2-3; D is uncertain. V shed 6 bases and J shed 0 bases, with 13 bases lying between them. Germline-derived CDR1 and CDR2 are MDHEN and SYDVKM. This CDR3 comprises 15 residues. This CDR3 reads CASSPPSQSTDTQYF. DNA for the CDR3: TGTGCCAGCAGCCCCCCTTCTCAGAGCACAGATACGCAGTATTTT.

The chain combines TRBV6-6 with TRBJ1-5, with D possibly TRBD1 on 6 matching bases. The germline CDR1 and CDR2 sequences are MNHNY and SVGAGI (reference sequence). The CDR3 sequence is 15 residues long. V lost 2 bases and J 5 bases, leaving 13 bases between the germline ends. The CDR3 is CASSYDTGAYQPQHF. The CDR3, as DNA: TGTGCCAGCAGTTACGACACGGGGGCTTATCAGCCCCAGCATTTT.

This clone has a handful of counts. The chain recombines TRBV19 with TRBJ1-1; a possible D gene is TRBD1 (6 bases). Germline V lookup: CDR1 LNHDA, CDR2 SQIVND (reference sequence). The CDR3 is 13 amino acids. With 6 bases removed from V and 6 bases from J, the gap between germline ends came to 14 bases. CDR3 bases: TGTGCCAGTAGCGAGGACAGAGGGTCTGAAGCTTTCTTT. It codes for CASSEDRGSEAFF.

The rearrangement uses TRBV5-5 and TRBJ1-3, with D hard to call. The CDR3 is 14 amino acids. With 0 bases removed from V and 2 bases from J, the gap between germline ends came to 6 bases. Germline CDR1 reads SGHKS; CDR2 reads YYEKEE (reference sequence). CDR3 amino acids: CASSLDPTGNTIYF. As DNA, the CDR3 is TGTGCCAGCAGCTTGGACCCCACTGGAAACACCATATATTTT.

The gene calls are TRBV29-1 and TRBJ2-5; perhaps D is TRBD1 or TRBD2 (5 bases each). V lost 4 bases to trimming and J lost 4 bases, with 10 bases between them. The CDR3 covers 12 residues. Germline CDR1 and CDR2: SQVTM and ANQGSEA. The CDR3 DNA reads as TGCAGCGTTGTCGCTGGGGGAGAGACCCAGTACTTC. Translation: CSVVAGGETQYF.